This T cell receptor beta chain was sequenced during a study of cytomegalovirus exposure and HLA in healthy donors. Regarding the study as a whole: HLA allele associations emerged for roughly 17,000 TCR beta sequences in a later analysis, at 0.05 false discovery rate. Previously analyzed data showed that most TCR beta V segments were productive at a frequency of about 87% or about 30%. Indistinguishability led to the exclusion of some V segments, TRBV6-2 and TRBV6-3 included. The dataset shows that most TCR sequences were rare, while some public TCRs occurred in many donors.

Primers: 60 Vbeta forward and 13 Jbeta reverse. Only in-frame clones appear in the TCRdb table, and some are missing; sequencing was by immunoSEQ multiplex PCR. In total, the table holds 65,000 to 85,000 clones. The CDR3 totals 14 residues. The V gene end was trimmed by 4 bases and the J gene end by 0 bases; junction bases not matched to a gene: 1. CDR1 is MGHRA, CDR2 YSYEKL, per germline. About this clone itself: The target antigen is unknown.

The J gene is TRBJ2-7, the V gene TRBV4-1, with 9 bases that match TRBD2. The sequencing input was PBMCs. The receptor was isolated from a woman aged 30 to 39 in good health and CMV-seronegative. Here the CDR3 reads CASSLAGVSYEQYF. In nucleotides, the CDR3 is TGCGCCAGCAGCCTAGCGGGAGTCTCCTACGAGCAGTACTTC.